The rows below give T cell receptor beta chains drawn from one sample of a study of T cells in Graves' hyperthyroidism and ophthalmopathy. Each CDR3 protein is one row after TCRdb ran MiXCR on the multiplex PCR reads. The sample has roughly 840,000 distinct CDR3 sequences; about two fifths are singletons. Sample: blood. These receptor sequences come from a man between 18 and 29 years old with Graves' hyperthyroidism. The CDR3 runs from the conserved cysteine through the conserved F or W. Fields, in order: CDR3 length, J gene, V gene, D gene, clone size, CDR3 protein, CDR3 DNA. The D gene is left open where the match is weak. Clone size is shown for a subset of rows, as once, few, many or a class of expanded clone.

>12|TRBJ2-7|TRBV20-1|.|many
CSLLHRYYEQYF
TGCAGTTTACTTCATCGATACTACGAGCAGTACTTC
>16|TRBJ1-3|TRBV7-9|.|many
CASSLVTAGTGNTIYF
TGTGCCAGCAGCTTAGTGACGGCTGGTACTGGAAACACCATATATTTT
>15|TRBJ2-7|TRBV7-2|.|few
CASSRNWDQGHEQYF
TGTGCCAGCAGTCGAAATTGGGATCAGGGTCACGAGCAGTACTTC
>14|TRBJ1-2|TRBV5-8|.|many
CASSLSAGYDGYTF
TGTGCCAGCAGCTTGTCGGCAGGGTATGATGGCTACACCTTC
>16|TRBJ2-7|TRBV20-1|TRBD1|.
CSALGTARARPYEQYF
TGCAGTGCTCTCGGGACAGCGAGAGCCCGGCCCTACGAGCAGTACTTC
>14|TRBJ1-1|TRBV6-4|.|few
CASSVRVGDTEAFF
TGTGCCAGCAGTGTCAGGGTGGGGGACACTGAAGCTTTCTTT
>15|TRBJ1-1|TRBV29-1|.|many
CSVDRTGWFNTEAFF
TGCAGCGTTGATAGGACGGGATGGTTTAACACTGAAGCTTTCTTT
>15|TRBJ1-4|TRBV6-5|TRBD1|.
CASSYVTGTDEKLFF
TGTGCCAGCAGTTACGTAACCGGGACAGATGAAAAACTGTTTTTT
>15|TRBJ1-6|TRBV7-2|.|.
CASSFLAGSYSPLHF
TGTGCCAGCAGCTTTCTTGCGGGTTCTTATTCACCCCTCCACTTT
>16|TRBJ2-3|TRBV7-6|TRBD2|.
CASSMIAGLSTDTQYF
TGTGCCAGCAGCATGATAGCGGGGTTGAGCACAGATACGCAGTATTTT
>13|TRBJ2-2|TRBV10-3|.|.
CAVYREGTGELFF
TGTGCCGTCTACAGGGAGGGAACCGGGGAGCTGTTTTTT
>15|TRBJ1-1|TRBV5-1|.|few
CASTGSPGMNTEAFF
TGCGCCAGCACCGGCTCCCCGGGTATGAACACTGAAGCTTTCTTT
>12|TRBJ2-5|TRBV10-3|TRBD1|.
CAIRQGAETQYF
TGTGCCATCAGACAGGGGGCGGAGACCCAGTACTTC
>16|TRBJ2-7|TRBV7-9|TRBD2|.
CASSLSSGRTAEEQYF
TGTGCCAGCAGCTTGTCTAGCGGGAGAACGGCAGAAGAGCAGTACTTC
>12|TRBJ2-5|TRBV20-1|.|many
CSARRTGETQYF
TGCAGTGCTAGGAGGACGGGAGAGACCCAGTACTTC
>18|TRBJ2-6|TRBV19|.|many
CASSAGQPGSSGANVLTF
TGTGCCAGTAGTGCGGGACAACCAGGGAGCTCTGGGGCCAACGTCCTGACTTTC
>16|TRBJ1-5|TRBV4-1|TRBD1|.
CASSQGGQGDNQPQHF
TGCGCCAGCAGCCAAGGGGGACAGGGGGACAATCAGCCCCAGCATTTT
>12|TRBJ1-1|TRBV20-1|.|many
CSAKPPGLQPFF
TGCAGTGCTAAACCGCCGGGACTTCAACCTTTCTTT
>16|TRBJ2-7|TRBV7-2|TRBD1|.
CASSQDTGTGKYEQYF
TGCGCCAGCAGCCAAGATACGGGGACAGGGAAGTACGAGCAGTACTTC
>15|TRBJ2-5|TRBV7-3|TRBD1|many
CASSKTGSGGETQYF
TGTGCCAGCAGCAAAACGGGTTCAGGGGGTGAGACCCAGTACTTC
>17|TRBJ1-1|TRBV4-1|.|few
CASSPQYLQGLNTEAFF
TGCGCCAGCAGCCCACAATACCTACAGGGTTTGAACACTGAAGCTTTCTTT
>14|TRBJ2-7|TRBV7-8|TRBD2|.
CASSFEAGAYEQYF
TGTGCCAGCAGCTTTGAAGCGGGAGCCTACGAGCAGTACTTC
>14|TRBJ1-2|TRBV6-6|.|few
CASSDPTTARDYTF
TGTGCCAGCAGTGACCCCACAACTGCCCGGGACTACACCTTC
>14|TRBJ1-6|TRBV10-3|.|.
CAISSPRVKRPLHF
TGTGCCATCAGCTCTCCCCGGGTAAAGAGACCCCTCCACTTT
>15|TRBJ2-7|TRBV7-2|TRBD1|.
CASSSYSTGVYEQYF
TGTGCCAGCAGCTCCTACAGTACAGGGGTGTACGAGCAGTACTTC
>16|TRBJ1-4|TRBV5-1|TRBD1|few
CASSLATGAPNEKLFF
TGCGCCAGCAGCTTGGCGACAGGGGCCCCTAATGAAAAACTGTTTTTT
>15|TRBJ1-5|TRBV12-3/TRBV12-4|TRBD1|few
CASSLRDRTYQPQHF
TGTGCCAGCAGTTTACGGGACAGGACCTATCAGCCCCAGCATTTT
>14|TRBJ1-2|TRBV12-3/TRBV12-4|TRBD1|.
CASLRQGLNYGYTF
TGTGCCAGCCTCAGACAGGGGCTGAACTATGGCTACACCTTC
>19|TRBJ1-2|TRBV7-9|TRBD1|.
CASSPRTGTGHGGRDGYTF
TGTGCCAGCAGCCCCCGCACGGGGACAGGCCATGGGGGGCGGGATGGCTACACCTTC
>12|TRBJ1-6|TRBV30|.|.
CAWSVLESPLHF
TGTGCCTGGAGTGTACTGGAATCACCCCTCCACTTT
>15|TRBJ2-7|TRBV20-1|TRBD2|.
CSAEFPSGGAYEQYF
TGCAGTGCCGAATTCCCGAGCGGGGGGGCCTACGAGCAGTACTTC
>11|TRBJ2-6|TRBV20-1|.|.
CSAARANVLTF
TGCAGTGCTGCCCGGGCCAACGTCCTGACTTTC
>12|TRBJ1-5|TRBV7-2|.|once
CASSLFGGLEHF
TGTGCCAGCAGCTTATTTGGAGGGCTCGAGCATTTT
>13|TRBJ1-2|TRBV6-5|.|.
CASSYGGEKGYTF
TGTGCCAGCAGTTACGGGGGCGAGAAAGGCTACACCTTC
>13|TRBJ1-1|TRBV7-9|.|.
CASSGAPGIEAFF
TGTGCCAGCAGCGGGGCCCCTGGAATTGAAGCTTTCTTT
>15|TRBJ2-7|TRBV6-5|TRBD1|few
CASSEVGTGSYEQYF
TGTGCCAGCAGTGAAGTGGGGACAGGGTCCTACGAGCAGTACTTC
>13|TRBJ2-2|TRBV20-1|.|.
CSATLRDTGELFF
TGCAGTGCTACCCTCCGCGACACCGGGGAGCTGTTTTTT
>14|TRBJ1-5|TRBV19|TRBD1|many
CASGEGASNQPQHF
TGTGCCTCGGGGGAGGGGGCGTCCAATCAGCCCCAGCATTTT
>15|TRBJ1-5|TRBV6-6|TRBD1|few
CASSDSGTGPFPQHF
TGTGCCAGCAGTGACAGCGGGACAGGTCCTTTTCCCCAGCATTTT
>15|TRBJ2-7|TRBV9|.|few
CASSGSHLSSYEQYF
TGTGCCAGCAGCGGATCGCACCTGAGCTCCTACGAGCAGTACTTC
>15|TRBJ2-7|TRBV13|TRBD2|.
CASSLMSSGSSEQYF
TGTGCCAGCAGCTTAATGTCTAGCGGGAGTTCCGAGCAGTACTTC
>13|TRBJ1-2|TRBV20-1|.|few
CSAPGLYDYGYTF
TGCAGTGCTCCAGGGCTTTATGACTATGGCTACACCTTC
>14|TRBJ1-4|TRBV19|.|.
CASSESYRDEKLFF
TGTGCCAGTAGTGAGTCATATCGGGATGAAAAACTGTTTTTT